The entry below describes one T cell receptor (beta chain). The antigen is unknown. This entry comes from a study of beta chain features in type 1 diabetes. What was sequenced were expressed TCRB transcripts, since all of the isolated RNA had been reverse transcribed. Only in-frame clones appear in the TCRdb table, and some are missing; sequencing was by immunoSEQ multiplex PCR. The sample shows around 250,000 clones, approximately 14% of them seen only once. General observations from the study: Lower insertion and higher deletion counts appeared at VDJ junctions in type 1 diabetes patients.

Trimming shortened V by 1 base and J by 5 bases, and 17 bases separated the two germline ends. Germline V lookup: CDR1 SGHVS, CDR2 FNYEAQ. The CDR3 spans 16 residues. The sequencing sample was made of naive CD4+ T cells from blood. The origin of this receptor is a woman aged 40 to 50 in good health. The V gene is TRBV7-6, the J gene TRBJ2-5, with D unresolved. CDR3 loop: CASSLGSASLTETQYF. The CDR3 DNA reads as TGTGCCAGCAGCTTAGGTTCGGCTAGTCTAACGGAGACCCAGTACTTC.